This entry lists 10 T cell receptor beta chains sequenced from one sample in a study of follicular helper T cells after annual influenza vaccination. Time point of the sample: 2014-2015 season, pre-vaccination. Measured with immunoSEQ multiplex PCR; TCRdb has only the in-frame clones, and not every one. Here the sample spans some 30,000 clones, approximately 80% being singletons. Sequencing used CXCR5+ CD38- circulating T follicular helper cells from blood, obtained on the day of influenza vaccination. Subset given: circulating Tfh, non-naive CD4+CXCR5+PD-1+ (ICOS+CD38+ or ICOS-CD38-). These receptors were obtained from an adult who received the influenza vaccine.

The V gene is TRBV9, the J gene TRBJ2-1; 11 bases are a match to TRBD2. Trimming at V came to 4 bases and at J to 8 bases, leaving 8 bases not matched to a gene. The CDR3 spans 15 residues. Looked up from germline, CDR1 is SGDLS and CDR2 is YYNGEE. The CDR3 is CASSLTSGTGDEQFF. CDR3 DNA: TGTGCCAGCAGCTTGACTAGCGGGACCGGGGATGAGCAGTTCTTC.

This clone was seen only once. The chain is built from TRBV6-1 and TRBJ1-2; the match to TRBD1 covers 7 bases. Germline-derived CDR1 and CDR2 are MNHNS and SASEGT. V dropped 6 bases and J dropped 8; count of bases not matched to a gene: 12. The CDR3 is 14 residues long. CDR3 sequence: CASRTGTERRGYTF. The CDR3, as DNA: TGTGCCAGCAGGACCGGGACAGAAAGGCGAGGCTACACCTTC.

The chain recombines TRBV6-4 with TRBJ2-2, with TRBD2 identical over 9 bases. CDR1 is MRHNA and CDR2 is SNTAGT in the germline V gene. V was clipped by 6 bases and J by 2 bases; unmatched bases: 4. This CDR3 has 15 amino acids. The CDR3 DNA is TGTGCCAGCAGCGGGACTAGCTCCAACACCGGGGAGCTGTTTTTT. This sequence encodes CASSGTSSNTGELFF.

This clone came up once. This chain links TRBV5-8 with TRBJ2-2; D is ambiguous. Per the germline V gene, CDR1 is SGHTS and CDR2 is YDEGEE. Between the trimmed V and J ends, which lost 4 bases and 2 bases, there was a span of 15 bases. CDR3 size: 16 residues. This chain's CDR3 is CASSLRRVLNTGELFF. The CDR3 DNA reads TGTGCCAGCAGCCTACGACGGGTTCTAAACACCGGGGAGCTGTTTTTT.

The V call is TRBV7-2, the J call TRBJ2-5; perhaps TRBD2 as D (5 bases). CDR1 is SGHTA, CDR2 FQGNSA, per germline. V shed 5 bases and J shed 2 bases, with 9 bases lying between them. The CDR3 runs to 13 residues. The CDR3 loop reads CASSRSGQETQYF. DNA of the CDR3: TGTGCCAGCAGCCGGAGCGGTCAAGAGACCCAGTACTTC.

This chain uses TRBV5-1 with TRBJ1-3; 7 bases are shared with TRBD1. The germline V gene has CDR1 SGHRS and CDR2 YFSETQ. Unmatched junction bases numbered 6, after V lost 4 bases and J lost 2 bases. The length of the CDR3 is 15 residues. CDR3 DNA: TGCGCCAGCAGCCCCGCCGGACAGGCTGGAAACACCATATATTTT. Protein product: CASSPAGQAGNTIYF.

The rearrangement joins TRBV2 to TRBJ2-1; tentative D call: TRBD1 (6 bases). Germline V lookup: CDR1 SNHLY, CDR2 FYNNEI. This CDR3 contains 12 residues. V lost 8 bases, J lost 7 bases, and 12 bases lay in between. Here the CDR3 DNA reads TGTGCCAGCGCAGGGGATAGGAATGAGCAGTTCTTC. This sequence encodes CASAGDRNEQFF.

As regards this clone: The same CDR3 arises from other DNA sequences in this sample as well. This chain connects TRBV5-1 to TRBJ2-3; 7 bases are shared with TRBD2. The CDR3 extends over 14 amino acids. Trimming at V came to 0 bases and at J to 5 bases, leaving 3 bases not matched to a gene. The germline gives CDR1 SGHRS, CDR2 YFSETQ. In DNA form, the CDR3 reads TGCGCCAGCAGCTTGGTGGCGGGGGAAGATACGCAGTATTTT. Translation gives CASSLVAGEDTQYF.

V gene TRBV7-2 combines with J gene TRBJ2-7, with D hard to call. Trimming stripped 5 bases from V and 7 bases from J, with 15 bases between. Looked up from germline, CDR1 is SGHTA and CDR2 is FQGNSA. The CDR3 is 13 residues long. The DNA of the CDR3 is TGTGCCAGCAGCCTCCTGACGGCGGTTGAGCAGTACTTC. This gives the protein CASSLLTAVEQYF.

This clone has only a few counts. The V gene is TRBV5-4, the J gene TRBJ2-3, with 7 bases matching TRBD2. J gave up 2 bases and V 4 bases, and 13 bases lay outside the gene matches. CDR1 SGHNT and CDR2 YYREEE come from the germline V gene (reference sequence). The CDR3 runs 17 residues. CDR3 DNA: TGTGCCAGCAGCCTTAAGACTAGCTCAGTACCCACAGATACGCAGTATTTT. This sequence encodes CASSLKTSSVPTDTQYF.